The 17 T cell receptor beta chains below were found in one sample sequenced in a study of shared clonotypes between healthy human individuals. The assay was immunoSEQ multiplex PCR, and TCRdb's table has in-frame clones only and misses some. The data contain roughly 2,500,000 clones, over 85% of them singletons. Sequencing was performed on naive CD4+ T cells from PBMCs. The subset is: CD45RA+ positively selected. Receptors originate from a young man in good health. Some clones in this sample may be carry-over from other donors' samples.

The chain's CDR3 is CASSFEQLQETQYF. The CDR3, as DNA: TGTGCCAGCAGCTTTGAACAGCTCCAAGAGACCCAGTACTTC. The chain employs TRBV5-5 and TRBJ2-5; D is unresolved. This CDR3 is built from 14 residues. Germline CDR1 and CDR2: SGHKS and YYEKEE (reference sequence). The germline V and J ends were trimmed by 2 bases and 1 base, with 9 bases remaining between them.

This chain joins TRBV6-5 and TRBJ2-7; no reliable D call. Trimming pared 2 bases from V and 4 bases from J, leaving 15 bases between. CDR1 is MNHEY and CDR2 is SVGAGI in the germline V gene. This CDR3 is 15 amino acids long. In DNA, the CDR3 is TGTGCCAGCAGTTACACGGCAGGACGCTGGTACGAGCAGTACTTC. It translates to CASSYTAGRWYEQYF.

This chain links TRBV18 with TRBJ2-5; D ambiguous. The germline CDR1 and CDR2 sequences are KGHSH and LQKENI. The ends were cut back, 1 base at V and 1 base at J, with 7 bases in the middle. The CDR3 spans 14 residues. The CDR3 reads CASSPRHSQETQYF. CDR3 DNA sequence: TGTGCCAGCTCACCACGGCACAGCCAAGAGACCCAGTACTTC.

CDR3 sequence reads: CASSLGAGGLYEQYF. The CDR3 coding sequence is TGTGCCAGCAGCTTAGGGGCGGGAGGGCTCTACGAGCAGTACTTC. J is TRBJ2-7 and V is TRBV7-9, with 9 bases that match TRBD2. With V trimmed by 1 base and J by 3 bases, 4 bases remained unmatched. This CDR3 is 15 amino acids long. Germline loops: CDR1 SEHNR, CDR2 FQNEAQ (reference sequence).

This clone was picked up one time. The chain has TRBV19 and TRBJ2-7; D uncertain. The V end was cut by 3 bases, the J end by 0 bases, with 18 bases between. The CDR3 length is 17 residues. Germline loops: CDR1 LNHDA, CDR2 SQIVND (reference sequence). This CDR3 reads CASSMSRSLRSSYEQYF. For the CDR3, the DNA is TGTGCCAGTAGTATGTCCAGAAGCCTAAGGAGCTCCTACGAGCAGTACTTC.

V usage is TRBV7-3 and J usage is TRBJ2-7, with D hard to call. Germline lookup yields CDR1 SGHTA and CDR2 FQGTGA. The CDR3 is 15 residues long. V was cut by 3 bases and J by 2 bases, with 14 bases left in between. The CDR3 coding sequence is TGTGCCAGCAGCTTCGGTTCCGGCACTACCTACGAGCAGTACTTC. Translated, it gives CASSFGSGTTYEQYF.

This rearrangement joins TRBV4-1 to TRBJ1-3, with D unresolved. V was pared by 0 bases and J by 0 bases, with 12 bases between. The CDR3 spans 17 residues. Looked up from germline, CDR1 is MGHRA and CDR2 is YSYEKL. CDR3 sequence: CASSQDGPSSSGNTIYF. The DNA of the CDR3 is TGCGCCAGCAGCCAAGATGGTCCCTCAAGCTCTGGAAACACCATATATTTT.

This sequence joins TRBV7-3 and TRBJ2-2, with 8 bases matching TRBD2. The trim removed 4 bases at V and 0 bases at J, leaving 4 bases unmatched. Germline CDR1 reads SGHTA; CDR2 reads FQGTGA. The CDR3 loop spans 16 amino acids. The CDR3 DNA follows: TGTGCCAGCAGCTGGACGGGAGGGACGAACACCGGGGAGCTGTTTTTT. It yields the protein CASSWTGGTNTGELFF.

J is TRBJ2-3 and V is TRBV5-8; 7 nucleotides match TRBD1. CDR3 size: 16 residues. Germline V gene data show CDR1 as SGHTS and CDR2 as YDEGEE. The junction had 5 bases not matched to a gene; V was cut back by 0 bases and J by 1 base. CDR3 loop: CASSLGDRLRTDTQYF. In nucleotides, the CDR3 is TGTGCCAGCAGCTTGGGGGACAGACTTCGCACAGATACGCAGTATTTT.

This rearrangement joins TRBV4-1 to TRBJ1-4; weak D call: TRBD1 (6 bases). The CDR3 spans 15 residues. Germline values: CDR1 MGHRA, CDR2 YSYEKL. The V end was cut by 5 bases, the J end by 8 bases, with 18 bases between. The CDR3 protein is CASSTGQWILEKLFF. The CDR3 bases are TGCGCCAGCAGCACCGGACAGTGGATTTTGGAAAAACTGTTTTTT.

The J gene is TRBJ1-2, the V gene TRBV28; maybe TRBD1 (5 bases). V dropped 1 base and J dropped 4 bases, with 16 bases sitting between them. This CDR3 has 16 amino acids. Looked up from germline, CDR1 is MDHEN and CDR2 is SYDVKM. CDR3 protein: CASSLSPSQGRYGYTF. The CDR3, as DNA: TGTGCCAGCAGTTTATCCCCCTCGCAGGGCCGCTATGGCTACACCTTC.

This clone was observed a single time. J is TRBJ1-4 and V is TRBV6-5; 7 bases agree with TRBD1. V dropped 8 bases and J dropped 5; count of bases not matched to a gene: 8. This CDR3 has 14 amino acids. Per the germline V gene, CDR1 is MNHEY and CDR2 is SVGAGI. The CDR3 DNA follows: TGTGCCAGCGGCATGGACAGGCGGAATGAAAAACTGTTTTTT. As protein: CASGMDRRNEKLFF.

The chain employs TRBV7-2 and TRBJ2-5; TRBD2 might be the D (6 bases). Germline loops: CDR1 SGHTA, CDR2 FQGNSA. V shed 3 bases and J shed 3 bases, with 14 bases lying between them. The CDR3 totals 15 residues. The CDR3 region has the DNA TGTGCCAGCAGCTTTGTTCGGAGGGATAAAGAGACCCAGTACTTC. It yields the protein CASSFVRRDKETQYF. Full variable domain (rest looked up from reference TRBV7-2 and TRBJ2-5): GAGVSQSPSNKVTEKGKDVELRCDPISGHTALYWYRQSLGQGLEFLIYFQGNSAPDKSGLPSDRFSAERTGGSVSTLTIQRTQQEDSAVYLCASSFVRRDKETQYFGPGTRLLVL.

V is TRBV27 and J is TRBJ2-6; no clear D. The germline V gene has CDR1 MNHEY and CDR2 SMNVEV (reference sequence). This CDR3 is built from 15 residues. Between the trimmed V and J ends, which lost 3 bases and 2 bases, there was a span of 8 bases. This CDR3 is CASSFKAAGANVLTF. The CDR3 nucleotides are TGTGCCAGCAGTTTTAAGGCCGCTGGGGCCAACGTCCTGACTTTC.

The chain recombines TRBV27 with TRBJ2-3; the match to TRBD2 covers 12 bases. CDR3 size: 16 residues. V gave up 4 bases and J gave up 3 bases; unmatched junction bases: 5. CDR1 is MNHEY, CDR2 SMNVEV, per germline (reference sequence). The CDR3 reads CASSSASGRATDTQYF. The CDR3 DNA reads as TGTGCCAGCAGTTCTGCTAGCGGGAGGGCTACAGATACGCAGTATTTT.

The chain has TRBV5-6 and TRBJ2-1, with 10 positions matching TRBD2. The V and J ends lost 4 bases and 3 bases, in that order; junction bases with no gene match: 4. The V gene's germline CDR1 is SGHDT and CDR2 YYEEEE. The CDR3 sequence is 15 residues long. As DNA, the CDR3 is TGTGCCAGCAGCAAAGCGGGAGGGCTCTACAATGAGCAGTTCTTC. Its protein is CASSKAGGLYNEQFF.

In the case of this clone: Within the sample, other DNA sequences also encode this same CDR3. This chain uses TRBV9 with TRBJ2-2; D gene unclear. V was clipped by 0 bases and J by 0 bases, with 6 bases between them. The CDR3 is 15 residues long. CDR1 and CDR2 (germline): SGDLS, YYNGEE. The DNA of the CDR3 is TGTGCCAGCAGCGTAGTAGGTACGAACACCGGGGAGCTGTTTTTT. Translation gives CASSVVGTNTGELFF.